A selection of T cell receptor beta chains follows, all from one sample in a study of blood T cell repertoires in COVID-19. TCRdb's table, derived via immunoSEQ multiplex PCR, lists solely in-frame clones and lacks some. This table holds over 90,000 clones, about 89% found once. The sequencing sample was made of peripheral blood. The receptors come from a human donor in a cohort sampled during active COVID-19. CDR3s include the opening cysteine and the closing phenylalanine or tryptophan. The D gene is left open where the match is weak. Expanded clones get a size class; other rows say once, few or many, or leave the size out.

j_gene: TRBJ1-1; d_gene: -; abundance: -; v_gene: TRBV3-1/TRBV3-2; CDR3aa: CASSQANLGKGAEAFF; CDR3nt: TGTGCCAGCAGCCAAGCTAACCTCGGGAAGGGGGCTGAAGCTTTCTTT
j_gene: TRBJ1-2; d_gene: TRBD1; abundance: -; v_gene: TRBV5-1; CDR3aa: CASSLGTGLFGYTF; CDR3nt: TGCGCCAGCAGCCTCGGGACAGGTTTGTTTGGCTACACCTTC
j_gene: TRBJ1-1; d_gene: -; abundance: once; v_gene: TRBV11-3; CDR3aa: CASSPRPRTEAFF; CDR3nt: TGTGCCAGCAGCCCGCGCCCGAGGACTGAAGCTTTCTTT
j_gene: TRBJ2-1; d_gene: -; abundance: -; v_gene: TRBV6-5; CDR3aa: CASSGASRGYNEQFF; CDR3nt: TGTGCCAGCAGCGGCGCTTCGCGGGGATACAATGAGCAGTTCTTC
j_gene: TRBJ1-2; d_gene: TRBD1; abundance: few; v_gene: TRBV19; CDR3aa: CASTGTGFVDYGYTF; CDR3nt: TGTGCCAGTACCGGGACAGGGTTCGTTGACTATGGCTACACCTTC
j_gene: TRBJ2-3; d_gene: TRBD1; abundance: -; v_gene: TRBV6-4; CDR3aa: CASRPGQGWTDTQYF; CDR3nt: TGTGCCAGCAGACCGGGACAGGGGTGGACAGATACGCAGTATTTT
j_gene: TRBJ1-2; d_gene: -; abundance: -; v_gene: TRBV10-3; CDR3aa: CAISETPAGVDYGYTF; CDR3nt: TGTGCCATCAGTGAAACACCGGCGGGGGTCGACTATGGCTACACCTTC
j_gene: TRBJ1-1; d_gene: -; abundance: -; v_gene: TRBV19; CDR3aa: CASSTQGTPKAFF; CDR3nt: TGTGCCAGTAGTACCCAAGGGACACCGAAAGCTTTCTTT
j_gene: TRBJ1-5; d_gene: TRBD1; abundance: -; v_gene: TRBV18; CDR3aa: CASSGTGSRSPQHF; CDR3nt: TGTGCCAGCTCAGGGACAGGTTCACGCTCGCCCCAGCATTTT
j_gene: TRBJ1-1; d_gene: -; abundance: -; v_gene: TRBV6-1; CDR3aa: CASSEEYGHLNTEAFF; CDR3nt: TGTGCCAGCAGTGAAGAGTATGGACATCTGAACACTGAAGCTTTCTTT
j_gene: TRBJ2-3; d_gene: -; abundance: -; v_gene: TRBV19; CDR3aa: CASRYSPNTDTQYF; CDR3nt: TGTGCCAGTAGATACAGTCCAAACACAGATACGCAGTATTTT
j_gene: TRBJ2-2; d_gene: TRBD2; abundance: -; v_gene: TRBV6-5; CDR3aa: CASCGLAGGTGELFF; CDR3nt: TGTGCCAGCTGCGGACTAGCGGGAGGGACCGGGGAGCTGTTTTTT
j_gene: TRBJ1-5; d_gene: -; abundance: -; v_gene: TRBV10-3; CDR3aa: CAGADNSNQPQHF; CDR3nt: TGTGCCGGGGCAGACAATAGCAATCAGCCCCAGCATTTT
j_gene: TRBJ2-1; d_gene: TRBD2; abundance: -; v_gene: TRBV29-1; CDR3aa: CSVEMDGGRAGRNEQFF; CDR3nt: TGCAGCGTTGAGATGGATGGCGGGAGGGCCGGACGCAATGAGCAGTTCTTC
j_gene: TRBJ1-2; d_gene: -; abundance: -; v_gene: TRBV27; CDR3aa: CASSPTGYGYTF; CDR3nt: TGTGCCAGCAGTCCTACAGGCTATGGCTACACCTTC
j_gene: TRBJ1-6; d_gene: -; abundance: -; v_gene: TRBV28; CDR3aa: CASSLTGGSPLHF; CDR3nt: TGTGCCAGCAGTTTAACGGGGGGTTCACCCCTCCACTTT
j_gene: TRBJ2-7; d_gene: -; abundance: once; v_gene: TRBV29-1; CDR3aa: CSAEEGKSYEQYF; CDR3nt: TGCAGCGCAGAAGAGGGCAAGTCCTACGAGCAGTACTTC
j_gene: TRBJ1-1; d_gene: -; abundance: -; v_gene: TRBV11-2; CDR3aa: CASSLVRRSMNTEAFF; CDR3nt: TGTGCCAGCAGCTTAGTGAGGAGGTCCATGAACACTGAAGCTTTCTTT
j_gene: TRBJ2-7; d_gene: -; abundance: once; v_gene: TRBV15; CDR3aa: CATRNRGGREQYF; CDR3nt: TGTGCCACCAGGAACCGAGGGGGTCGCGAGCAGTACTTC
j_gene: TRBJ2-6; d_gene: -; abundance: -; v_gene: TRBV27; CDR3aa: CASSLGRISSGANVLTF; CDR3nt: TGTGCCAGCAGTTTGGGCAGGATCAGCTCTGGGGCCAACGTCCTGACTTTC
j_gene: TRBJ2-1; d_gene: TRBD2; abundance: -; v_gene: TRBV24-1; CDR3aa: CATSDLSGTSGSSYNEQFF; CDR3nt: TGTGCCACCAGTGACTTATCCGGGACTAGCGGCAGCTCCTACAATGAGCAGTTCTTC
j_gene: TRBJ1-4; d_gene: -; abundance: -; v_gene: TRBV27; CDR3aa: CASSLFGGGEKLFF; CDR3nt: TGTGCCAGCAGTTTATTTGGAGGAGGGGAAAAACTGTTTTTT
j_gene: TRBJ2-1; d_gene: -; abundance: -; v_gene: TRBV6-9; CDR3aa: CASSYGGSSYNEQFF; CDR3nt: TGTGCCAGCAGTTATGGCGGAAGCTCCTACAATGAGCAGTTCTTC
j_gene: TRBJ1-1; d_gene: -; abundance: -; v_gene: TRBV6-4; CDR3aa: CASSEARNTEAFF; CDR3nt: TGTGCCAGCAGCGAGGCCAGGAACACTGAAGCTTTCTTT
j_gene: TRBJ2-2; d_gene: TRBD1; abundance: -; v_gene: TRBV5-1; CDR3aa: CASRQGTGSNTGELFF; CDR3nt: TGCGCCAGCAGACAAGGGACAGGGAGTAACACCGGGGAGCTGTTTTTT
j_gene: TRBJ1-2; d_gene: -; abundance: once; v_gene: TRBV6-2/TRBV6-3; CDR3aa: CASSYSGRPVGYTF; CDR3nt: TGTGCCAGCAGTTACTCGGGCAGGCCCGTCGGCTACACCTTC
j_gene: TRBJ2-7; d_gene: -; abundance: few; v_gene: TRBV19; CDR3aa: CASSIELMGSTYEQYF; CDR3nt: TGTGCCAGTAGTATAGAGTTGATGGGTAGCACCTACGAGCAGTACTTC
j_gene: TRBJ2-7; d_gene: TRBD1; abundance: few; v_gene: TRBV4-1; CDR3aa: CASSHPGQGGEQYF; CDR3nt: TGCGCCAGCAGCCACCCTGGACAGGGCGGCGAGCAGTACTTC
j_gene: TRBJ2-1; d_gene: TRBD2; abundance: -; v_gene: TRBV7-2; CDR3aa: CASGTRGGVDEQFF; CDR3nt: TGTGCCAGCGGGACTAGGGGGGGAGTGGATGAGCAGTTCTTC
j_gene: TRBJ1-1; d_gene: -; abundance: -; v_gene: TRBV15; CDR3aa: CATSRDLGVNTEAFF; CDR3nt: TGTGCCACCAGCAGAGATCTCGGGGTGAACACTGAAGCTTTCTTT
j_gene: TRBJ1-5; d_gene: TRBD1; abundance: -; v_gene: TRBV7-9; CDR3aa: CASSKDRLPFSNQPQHF; CDR3nt: TGTGCCAGCAGCAAGGACAGGTTACCCTTTAGCAATCAGCCCCAGCATTTT
j_gene: TRBJ1-1; d_gene: TRBD1; abundance: once; v_gene: TRBV28; CDR3aa: CASSSGQGAGDEAFF; CDR3nt: TGTGCCAGCAGTTCGGGACAGGGGGCGGGTGATGAAGCTTTCTTT
j_gene: TRBJ2-7; d_gene: TRBD2; abundance: -; v_gene: TRBV9; CDR3aa: CASSRLAGGREQYF; CDR3nt: TGTGCCAGCAGCAGACTAGCGGGAGGCCGGGAGCAGTACTTC
j_gene: TRBJ2-7; d_gene: -; abundance: -; v_gene: TRBV11-2; CDR3aa: CASSLSAGDAYEQYF; CDR3nt: TGTGCCAGCAGCTTATCGGCAGGGGATGCCTACGAGCAGTACTTC
j_gene: TRBJ2-7; d_gene: -; abundance: -; v_gene: TRBV11-1; CDR3aa: CASSLPGGEQYF; CDR3nt: TGTGCCAGCAGCTTACCCGGGGGCGAGCAGTACTTC
j_gene: TRBJ2-3; d_gene: TRBD1; abundance: -; v_gene: TRBV4-1; CDR3aa: CASSQDETGPTDTQYF; CDR3nt: TGCGCCAGCAGCCAAGATGAGACAGGGCCCACAGATACGCAGTATTTT
j_gene: TRBJ2-1; d_gene: TRBD2; abundance: -; v_gene: TRBV15; CDR3aa: CATSRDRLAGVSKQFF; CDR3nt: TGTGCCACCAGCAGAGATCGACTAGCGGGAGTAAGCAAGCAGTTCTTC
j_gene: TRBJ1-2; d_gene: -; abundance: -; v_gene: TRBV7-8; CDR3aa: CASSSGPRGIYGYTF; CDR3nt: TGTGCCAGCAGCTCGGGCCCCCGAGGGATCTATGGCTACACCTTC
j_gene: TRBJ2-7; d_gene: -; abundance: -; v_gene: TRBV28; CDR3aa: CASSFGRTSREMREQYF; CDR3nt: TGTGCCAGCAGTTTCGGGCGAACTAGCCGGGAGATGCGCGAGCAGTACTTC
j_gene: TRBJ2-7; d_gene: TRBD1; abundance: -; v_gene: TRBV20-1; CDR3aa: CSASYFLGTGDSYEQYF; CDR3nt: TGCAGTGCTAGTTACTTCCTTGGGACAGGGGACTCCTACGAGCAGTACTTC
j_gene: TRBJ2-7; d_gene: -; abundance: -; v_gene: TRBV7-2; CDR3aa: CASSFGRIDYEQYF; CDR3nt: TGTGCCAGCAGCTTTGGCAGGATCGACTACGAGCAGTACTTC
j_gene: TRBJ1-1; d_gene: -; abundance: -; v_gene: TRBV27; CDR3aa: CASSFGGNTEAFF; CDR3nt: TGTGCCAGCAGTTTCGGGGGGAACACTGAAGCTTTCTTT
j_gene: TRBJ2-1; d_gene: -; abundance: -; v_gene: TRBV11-3; CDR3aa: CASSLDPGGHYNEQFF; CDR3nt: TGTGCCAGCAGCTTAGATCCAGGGGGGCACTACAATGAGCAGTTCTTC
j_gene: TRBJ2-7; d_gene: -; abundance: few; v_gene: TRBV7-9; CDR3aa: CASEGPRYEQYF; CDR3nt: TGTGCCAGCGAGGGTCCGCGGTACGAGCAGTACTTC
j_gene: TRBJ2-7; d_gene: -; abundance: -; v_gene: TRBV5-4; CDR3aa: CASSLRGSPNEQYF; CDR3nt: TGTGCCAGCAGCTTGCGAGGGAGTCCCAACGAGCAGTACTTC
j_gene: TRBJ2-1; d_gene: TRBD1; abundance: -; v_gene: TRBV6-5; CDR3aa: CASSYDRALGNEQFF; CDR3nt: TGTGCCAGCAGTTACGACAGGGCTCTTGGGAATGAGCAGTTCTTC
j_gene: TRBJ2-3; d_gene: TRBD2; abundance: once; v_gene: TRBV4-1; CDR3aa: CASSRGTSGSQWYF; CDR3nt: TGCGCCAGCAGCCGGGGGACTAGCGGGAGTCAGTGGTATTTT
j_gene: TRBJ1-5; d_gene: -; abundance: few; v_gene: TRBV19; CDR3aa: CASRSPMGARSNQPQHF; CDR3nt: TGTGCCAGTAGATCCCCAATGGGGGCAAGAAGCAATCAGCCCCAGCATTTT
j_gene: TRBJ2-3; d_gene: TRBD2; abundance: -; v_gene: TRBV6-2/TRBV6-3; CDR3aa: CASSLTRTSGRARADTQYF; CDR3nt: TGTGCCAGCAGTTTGACACGGACTAGCGGGAGGGCCAGGGCAGATACGCAGTATTTT